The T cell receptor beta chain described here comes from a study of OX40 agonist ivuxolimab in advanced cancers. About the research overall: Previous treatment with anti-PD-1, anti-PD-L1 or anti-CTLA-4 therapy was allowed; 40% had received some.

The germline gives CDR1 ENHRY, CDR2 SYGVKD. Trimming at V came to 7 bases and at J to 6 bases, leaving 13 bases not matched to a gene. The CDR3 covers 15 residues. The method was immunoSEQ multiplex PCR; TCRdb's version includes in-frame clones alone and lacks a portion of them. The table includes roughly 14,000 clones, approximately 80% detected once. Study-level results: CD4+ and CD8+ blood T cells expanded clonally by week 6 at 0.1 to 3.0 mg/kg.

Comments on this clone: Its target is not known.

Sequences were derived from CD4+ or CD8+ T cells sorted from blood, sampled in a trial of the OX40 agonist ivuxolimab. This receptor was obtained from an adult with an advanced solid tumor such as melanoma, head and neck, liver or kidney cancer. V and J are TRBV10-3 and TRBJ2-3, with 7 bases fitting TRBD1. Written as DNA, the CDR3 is TGTGCCATCACCGGACAGGTGGGGATGGTTGATACGCAGTATTTT. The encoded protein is CAITGQVGMVDTQYF.